This record looks at one T cell receptor beta chain sequence and its context. Its target is unknown. Use of 60 Vbeta and 13 Jbeta primers characterized the PCR. TCRdb's table, derived via immunoSEQ multiplex PCR, lists solely in-frame clones and lacks some. The sample carries over 90,000 clones, around four fifths recorded once. Germline CDR1 is SEHNR and CDR2 is FQNEAQ (reference sequence). The CDR3 contains 12 residues. The J segment lost 15 bases and the V segment lost 5 bases, leaving 7 bases of the junction unmatched. These data belong to a study of cytomegalovirus exposure and HLA in healthy donors. Study background: Unique TCRs numbering about 85 million, obtained from HLA-typed donors, made up an early data release.

Study observations and caveats: Donors belonging to an Asian-associated ancestry cluster reportedly showed fewer N-insertions in productive TCRs than the roughly 670-donor mean, according to what a later analysis found. Among the most significant clusters, several appeared linked to common viral pathogens in a later analysis. A likely sequencing artifact accounted for one observed cluster of highly shared sequence variants.

The receptor comes from a man between 35 and 55 years old in good health and CMV-seronegative. The V and J genes are TRBV7-9 and TRBJ2-1, with 10 bases fitting TRBD1. Material for sequencing was PBMCs. The CDR3 protein is CASSHLGDRGFF. CDR3 DNA: TGTGCCAGCAGCCACCTAGGGGACAGGGGGTTCTTC.